Here is one T cell receptor (beta chain) with its context. Data came from immunoSEQ multiplex PCR; TCRdb stores just in-frame clones and leaves some out. The data contain about 190,000 clones, about nine tenths of them singletons. The sample comes from a study of blood T cell repertoires in COVID-19. Germline assignment: CDR1 MNHEY and CDR2 SMNVEV (reference sequence). The V gene lost 4 bases and the J gene lost 5 bases, with 20 bases spanning the gap. The CDR3 is 16 amino acids. J is TRBJ1-2 and V is TRBV27; D not certain. Specimen: peripheral blood. The sequence was collected from a man between 35 and 55 years old with acute or convalescent COVID-19. CDR3 region: CASSSLRSGGRYGYTF. The CDR3 coding sequence is TGTGCCAGCAGTTCCCTCCGATCTGGTGGGAGGTATGGCTACACCTTC.